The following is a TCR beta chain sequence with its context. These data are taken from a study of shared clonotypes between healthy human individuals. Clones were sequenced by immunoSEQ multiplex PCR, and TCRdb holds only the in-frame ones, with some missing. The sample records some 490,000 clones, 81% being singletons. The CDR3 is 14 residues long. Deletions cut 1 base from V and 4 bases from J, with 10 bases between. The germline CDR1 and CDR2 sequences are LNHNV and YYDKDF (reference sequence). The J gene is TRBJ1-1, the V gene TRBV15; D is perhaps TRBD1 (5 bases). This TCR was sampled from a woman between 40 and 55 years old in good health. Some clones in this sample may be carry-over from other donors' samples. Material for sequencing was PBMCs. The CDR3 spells CATSRARQGTEAFF. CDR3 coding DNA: TGTGCCACCAGCAGAGCGAGGCAGGGCACTGAAGCTTTCTTT.